The 30 T cell receptor beta chains reported below all come from one sample, sequenced in a study of cytomegalovirus exposure and HLA in healthy donors. Data came from immunoSEQ multiplex PCR; TCRdb stores just in-frame clones and leaves some out. This sample has some 50,000 clones; 94% occur once, and the top ten carry 6.5% to 9.5%. Sequencing used PBMCs. The source of these receptors is a woman between 18 and 30 years old in good health and CMV-seropositive.

This clone is a singleton in its sample. The chain is built from TRBV6-4 and TRBJ2-3; 10 nucleotides align to TRBD2. Trimming took 3 bases from V and 4 from J; bases not matched to a gene: 4. The CDR3 extends over 15 amino acids. Per the germline V gene, CDR1 is MRHNA and CDR2 is SNTAGT. CDR3 nucleotide sequence: TGTGCCAGCAGTGAACTAGCGGGACGTTCAGATACGCAGTATTTT. This translates into CASSELAGRSDTQYF.

V usage is TRBV29-1 and J usage is TRBJ2-4; D ambiguous. The CDR3 extends over 13 amino acids. Germline V gene lookup returns CDR1 SQVTM and CDR2 ANQGSEA. The germline V and J ends were trimmed by 0 bases and 14 bases, with 17 bases remaining between them. The CDR3 nucleotides read TGCAGCGTTGAAGATTTAGCTAACCGACGAAAGTACTTC. This encodes CSVEDLANRRKYF.

The chain employs TRBV19 and TRBJ2-1, with D possibly matching TRBD1 (6 bases). The CDR3 covers 14 residues. Germline CDR1 reads LNHDA; CDR2 reads SQIVND (reference sequence). The V end was cut by 6 bases, the J end by 6 bases, with 15 bases between. The CDR3 DNA is TGTGCCAGTAGAACGGTGGGGGCATCCAATGAGCAGTTCTTC. Its protein is CASRTVGASNEQFF.

The genes are TRBV28 and TRBJ1-4; 7 bases line up with TRBD1. V was clipped by 6 bases and J by 7 bases; unmatched bases: 8. The CDR3 loop spans 14 amino acids. The germline V gene encodes CDR1 MDHEN and CDR2 SYDVKM. Written as DNA, the CDR3 is TGTGCCAGCAGAGACAGGGAGAGGAGTGAAAAACTGTTTTTT. It encodes CASRDRERSEKLFF.

This chain connects TRBV5-6 to TRBJ2-5, with 12 bases that match TRBD2. The CDR3 runs 18 residues. V dropped 1 base and J dropped 5; count of bases not matched to a gene: 12. Looked up from germline, CDR1 is SGHDT and CDR2 is YYEEEE. The CDR3 DNA reads TGTGCCAGCAGCTTGCCGGGGCCGCTAGCGGGAGGGAGGGAGACCCAGTACTTC. Residues: CASSLPGPLAGGRETQYF.

This rearrangement joins TRBV7-6 to TRBJ2-6, with 7 bases fitting TRBD1. The CDR3 has 18 residues. V lost 0 bases and J lost 0; bases outside the gene matches: 5. Germline V lookup: CDR1 SGHVS, CDR2 FNYEAQ. The CDR3 region is CASSLAVGDSSGANVLTF. The CDR3 coding sequence is TGTGCCAGCAGCTTAGCGGTTGGGGACAGCTCTGGGGCCAACGTCCTGACTTTC.

The chain couples TRBV12-5 to TRBJ2-7; TRBD2 agrees at 13 bases. Germline trimming cut 5 bases from V and 10 bases from J; bases unmatched to any gene: 5. Per germline, CDR1 LGHNT and CDR2 FRNRAP. CDR3 length equals 13 residues. The CDR3 protein is CASGLGTSGIQYF. The CDR3 nucleotides read TGTGCTAGTGGTCTTGGGACTAGCGGGATCCAGTACTTC. Full variable domain (outside the CDR3, taken from reference TRBV12-5 and TRBJ2-7): DARVTQTPRHKVTEMGQEVTMRCQPILGHNTVFWYRQTMMQGLELLAYFRNRAPLDDSGMPKDRFSAEMPDATLATLKIQPSEPRDSAVYFCASGLGTSGIQYFGPGTRLTVT.

The V and J genes are TRBV28 and TRBJ1-1, with unresolved D. CDR1 and CDR2 (germline): MDHEN, SYDVKM. V was pared by 1 base and J by 8 bases, with 14 bases between. This CDR3 comprises 14 residues. The CDR3 nucleotides read TGTGCCAGCAGTTTATTAGCGGGTTCTCTCGAAGCTTTCTTT. Translating it yields CASSLLAGSLEAFF.

This chain uses TRBV11-3 with TRBJ1-1, with TRBD1 matching over 7 bases. The CDR3 has 13 amino acids. V was clipped by 7 bases and J by 4 bases; unmatched bases: 6. Germline V gene data show CDR1 as SGHNT and CDR2 as YENEEA. The CDR3 sequence is CASTGGGSTEAFF. The CDR3, as DNA: TGTGCCAGCACAGGGGGAGGAAGCACTGAAGCTTTCTTT.

The chain carries TRBV19 and TRBJ1-2; D possibly corresponds to TRBD1 (6 bases). CDR1 and CDR2 (germline): LNHDA, SQIVND (reference sequence). The CDR3 is made up of 16 amino acids. V gave up 3 bases and J gave up 8 bases, with 22 bases separating them. In DNA form, the CDR3 reads TGTGCCAGTAGTATTTACCCTCTTGACAGGCTCGGCGGCTACACCTTC. Translated, it gives CASSIYPLDRLGGYTF.

The chain has TRBV18 and TRBJ2-1; 9 positions agree with TRBD2. The CDR3 has 15 residues. V shed 1 base, J shed 6 bases, and the junction held 4 bases outside the gene matches. Germline V gene data show CDR1 as KGHSH and CDR2 as LQKENI. CDR3 nucleotide sequence: TGTGCCAGCTCACCACGGGCGGGAGGGCTCAATGAGCAGTTCTTC. The encoded protein is CASSPRAGGLNEQFF. Based on the CDR3 plus reference TRBV18 and TRBJ2-1, the full variable domain is NAGVMQNPRHLVRRRGQEARLRCSPMKGHSHVYWYRQLPEEGLKFMVYLQKENIIDESGMPKERFSAEFPKEGPSILRIQQVVRGDSAAYFCASSPRAGGLNEQFFGPGTRLTVL.

V usage is TRBV6-4 and J usage is TRBJ2-6; possibly TRBD1 for D (5 bases). CDR1 is MRHNA, CDR2 SNTAGT, per germline. The V gene lost 0 bases and the J gene lost 0 bases, with 6 bases spanning the gap. The CDR3 loop spans 16 amino acids. The CDR3 protein is CASSDSDNSGANVLTF. As DNA, the CDR3 is TGTGCCAGCAGTGACTCGGACAACTCTGGGGCCAACGTCCTGACTTTC.

This rearrangement joins TRBV7-2 to TRBJ2-1; TRBD2 aligns across 8 bases. The CDR3 is 15 residues long. Germline assignment: CDR1 SGHTA and CDR2 FQGNSA. The ends lost 1 base at V and 7 bases at J; junction bases unmatched: 6. The CDR3: CASSLGSVAGNEQFF. CDR3 bases: TGTGCCAGCAGCTTAGGATCAGTAGCGGGAAATGAGCAGTTCTTC.

In the case of this clone: This CDR3 is also generated by other DNA sequences in the sample. This chain uses TRBV28 with TRBJ1-2; no reliable D call. Germline assignment: CDR1 MDHEN and CDR2 SYDVKM. The CDR3 is 14 residues long. Trimming left V 1 base short and J 10 bases short, with 16 bases between. The CDR3 protein is CASSLFRGRADYTF. CDR3 in DNA: TGTGCCAGCAGTTTATTCAGAGGTCGTGCGGACTACACCTTC.

The V call is TRBV19, the J call TRBJ2-1; D might be TRBD2 (5 bases). V was pared by 7 bases and J by 0 bases, with 16 bases between. Germline CDR1 LNHDA, CDR2 SQIVND (reference sequence). CDR3 length: 16 amino acids. The CDR3 DNA is TGTGCCAGTAAAACGCGCCCCGGGAACTCCTACAATGAGCAGTTCTTC. Its translation is CASKTRPGNSYNEQFF.

J is TRBJ2-3 and V is TRBV19, with TRBD1 identical over 8 bases. CDR3 length: 14 residues. The V and J ends lost 2 bases and 5 bases, in that order; junction bases with no gene match: 3. Germline V gives CDR1 LNHDA, CDR2 SQIVND (reference sequence). CDR3 coding DNA: TGTGCCAGTAGTATACAGGGGGCTGTAGATACGCAGTATTTT. Its translation: CASSIQGAVDTQYF.

The chain joins TRBV5-1 to TRBJ2-2; 12 nucleotides agree with TRBD1. The germline V gene has CDR1 SGHRS and CDR2 YFSETQ. This CDR3 has 18 residues. The trim removed 2 bases at V and 0 bases at J, leaving 5 bases unmatched. The CDR3 region is CASSFRGQGAPNTGELFF. The CDR3 DNA follows: TGCGCCAGCAGCTTCAGGGGACAGGGGGCTCCGAACACCGGGGAGCTGTTTTTT.

The chain carries TRBV2 and TRBJ1-1, with 7 bases aligning to TRBD1. Germline trimming cut 8 bases from V and 4 bases from J; bases unmatched to any gene: 10. In germline, CDR1 is SNHLY, CDR2 FYNNEI. This CDR3 has 14 amino acids. The CDR3 protein is CASLSHAGGTEAFF. CDR3 DNA: TGTGCCAGCCTTAGTCACGCAGGGGGCACTGAAGCTTTCTTT.

The rearrangement links TRBV4-1 to TRBJ1-1; D unresolved. Germline CDR1 is MGHRA and CDR2 is YSYEKL. The V end lost 6 bases, the J end lost 0 bases, and 11 bases lay between the germline ends. CDR3 length: 14 amino acids. CDR3 sequence (DNA): TGCGCCAGCAGGGGCGTAACCATGAACACTGAAGCTTTCTTT. This codes for CASRGVTMNTEAFF.

The rearrangement joins TRBV6-5 to TRBJ1-2; tentatively, D is TRBD1 (5 bases). Deletions cut 6 bases from V and 7 bases from J, with 18 bases between. CDR1 and CDR2 from the germline V gene are MNHEY and SVGAGI. The CDR3 has 14 amino acids. The CDR3 DNA reads TGTGCCAGCAGGGTCAGGGAATTGGACGGTGGCTACACCTTC. Protein: CASRVRELDGGYTF.

This rearrangement joins TRBV19 to TRBJ2-7, with D possibly TRBD1 on 6 matching bases. The CDR3 is 14 amino acids. The V end lost 1 base, the J end lost 2 bases, and 9 bases lay between the germline ends. Germline values: CDR1 LNHDA, CDR2 SQIVND (reference sequence). In nucleotides, the CDR3 is TGTGCCAGTAGTATAGGGGGGCCGACCTACGAGCAGTACTTC. Its protein is CASSIGGPTYEQYF.

The CDR3 DNA sequence: TGTGCCAGTAGTATAGGGAGTTACACTGAAGCTTTCTTT. It encodes CASSIGSYTEAFF. The genes are TRBV19 and TRBJ1-1; D remains ambiguous. Germline CDR1 reads LNHDA; CDR2 reads SQIVND (reference sequence). The V gene lost 1 base and the J gene lost 3 bases, with 6 bases spanning the gap. This CDR3 region has 13 residues.

The chain carries TRBV7-9 and TRBJ2-1, with 13 bases aligning to TRBD2. V lost 5 bases, J lost 1 base, and 11 bases stayed unmatched. CDR1 SEHNR and CDR2 FQNEAQ come from the germline V gene (reference sequence). This CDR3 contains 19 residues. For the CDR3, the DNA is TGTGCCAGCAGCCGGCCGGGACTAGCGGGATTCTCGTCCTACAATGAGCAGTTCTTC. Translation: CASSRPGLAGFSSYNEQFF.

The V gene is TRBV4-3, the J gene TRBJ1-1; 12 bases line up with TRBD1. Germline CDR1 and CDR2: LGHNA and YSLEER. The trim removed 1 base at V and 6 bases at J, leaving 9 bases unmatched. This CDR3 contains 17 residues. The CDR3 coding sequence is TGCGCCAGCAGCCAAGCCGGGACAGGGGGCGGGAGATCTGAAGCTTTCTTT. As protein: CASSQAGTGGGRSEAFF.

Regarding this clone: At one end, the junction sequence differs from germline, possibly due to a read error. The genes are TRBV7-7 and TRBJ2-3, with TRBD1 matching over 7 bases. CDR1 and CDR2 from the germline V gene are SSHAT and FNYEAQ (reference sequence). This CDR3 region has 15 residues. The chain's CDR3 is CASSSGTGGTDTQYF. CDR3 nucleotide sequence: TGTGCTAGCAGCTCGGGTACAGGGGGCACAGATACGCAGTATTTT.

This clone was counted between two and nine times. The V call is TRBV11-3, the J call TRBJ1-1, with 7 bases aligning to TRBD1. Germline V CDR1 and CDR2: SGHNT, YENEEA. The CDR3 sequence is 17 residues long. The V gene end was trimmed by 2 bases and the J gene end by 0 bases; junction bases not matched to a gene: 9. CDR3 in DNA: TGTGCCAGCAGCTTATCGACAGGGAACCTTATGAACACTGAAGCTTTCTTT. Protein product: CASSLSTGNLMNTEAFF.

This chain joins TRBV5-8 and TRBJ2-3; possible D gene TRBD1, 7 bases. Trimming removed 0 bases at V and 5 bases at J, with 13 bases between. CDR1 and CDR2 (germline): SGHTS, YDEGEE. The CDR3 is made up of 15 amino acids. The CDR3 loop reads CASSLEAGGIDTQYF. The CDR3 DNA reads TGTGCCAGCAGCTTGGAGGCAGGGGGGATAGATACGCAGTATTTT.

The chain joins TRBV19 to TRBJ2-3; 7 bases line up with TRBD2. Trimming took 7 bases from V and 3 from J; bases not matched to a gene: 10. The germline gives CDR1 LNHDA, CDR2 SQIVND (reference sequence). The CDR3 covers 15 residues. The CDR3 region is CASTGRAGYTDTQYF. The CDR3 DNA is TGTGCCAGTACGGGTCGAGCGGGGTATACAGATACGCAGTATTTT.

This clone was recorded only once. The V and J genes are TRBV28 and TRBJ1-4; 7 positions agree with TRBD1. J was trimmed by 6 bases and V by 7 bases; bases with no gene match: 11. The germline V gene has CDR1 MDHEN and CDR2 SYDVKM. This CDR3 is 15 amino acids long. The DNA for the CDR3 is TGTGCCAGCAAATCCCAAGGGGGCGTTCATGAAAAACTGTTTTTT. Protein: CASKSQGGVHEKLFF.

CDR3 protein: CASSLDRVADTQYF. CDR3 nucleotides: TGCGCCAGCAGCTTGGACAGGGTAGCAGATACGCAGTATTTT. The chain couples TRBV5-1 to TRBJ2-3; a weak D match, TRBD1 (6 bases). Deletions cut 0 bases from V and 4 bases from J, with 9 bases between. Germline CDR1 SGHRS, CDR2 YFSETQ. This CDR3 is built from 14 residues.